This T cell receptor (beta chain) was recorded in a study of blood T cell repertoires in COVID-19. Whole-study context: From the United States, Italy and Spain came samples of acute and convalescent COVID-19. T cells, B-cell-depleted T cells, or PBMCs provided the cDNA or gDNA that served as material.

The authors' processing: From reference gene primer amplification, estimates of nucleated cell counts were derived. The data were produced by immunoSEQ multiplex PCR, yet TCRdb's version contains in-frame clones alone and is incomplete. V, J and clone size derive from that table, while D and trimming were established from the DNA sequence. The data hold 35,000 to 45,000 clones, with almost 90% observed a single time. The CDR3 totals 15 residues. The V gene's germline CDR1 is LGHDT and CDR2 YNNKEL (reference sequence). V was pared by 0 bases and J by 1 base, with 10 bases between. This sequence joins TRBV3-1 (or the pseudogene TRBV3-2) and TRBJ2-7; TRBD2 might be the D (5 bases). Material: peripheral blood. This TCR was sampled from a man in his forties or fifties with active COVID-19. CDR3 coding DNA: TGTGCCAGCAGCCAAGATGGGAGTGTGTCCTACGAGCAGTACTTC. It codes for CASSQDGSVSYEQYF.